Each of the 10 T cell receptor beta chains below was sequenced from the same sample in a study of cytomegalovirus exposure and HLA in healthy donors. Measured with immunoSEQ multiplex PCR; TCRdb has only the in-frame clones, and not every one. The top ten clones hold approximately 0.8% of a sample with 300,000 to 450,000 clones, roughly 85% of them seen once. The sequencing input was PBMCs. The receptors derive from a woman between 18 and 29 years old in good health and CMV-seronegative.

The chain links TRBV7-9 to TRBJ2-3; 7 bases fit TRBD2. CDR1 SEHNR and CDR2 FQNEAQ come from the germline V gene (reference sequence). This CDR3 comprises 15 residues. V was pared by 8 bases and J by 4 bases, with 12 bases of the junction left unmatched. CDR3 residues: CASGTGTINPDTQYF. In DNA, the CDR3 is TGTGCCAGCGGAACCGGGACTATAAACCCAGATACGCAGTATTTT.

The chain is built from TRBV5-1 and TRBJ2-1; 8 positions match TRBD2. Germline V gene data show CDR1 as SGHRS and CDR2 as YFSETQ. This CDR3 has 15 residues. V lost 3 bases and J lost 5; bases outside the gene matches: 7. Here the CDR3 DNA reads TGCGCCAGCAGCTCTGGCGGGAGGCCTAACAATGAGCAGTTCTTC. It codes for CASSSGGRPNNEQFF.

In the case of this clone: The identical CDR3 is also encoded by other nucleotide sequences in the sample. The rearrangement uses TRBV28 and TRBJ1-5, with 9 bases matching TRBD1. The CDR3 has 14 amino acids. V lost 3 bases, J lost 4 bases, and 1 base stayed unmatched. In germline, CDR1 is MDHEN, CDR2 SYDVKM. The CDR3 protein is CASSLTGGNQPQHF. CDR3 sequence (DNA): TGTGCCAGCAGTTTGACAGGGGGGAATCAGCCCCAGCATTTT.

V is TRBV7-9 and J is TRBJ1-2, with 9 bases lining up with TRBD1. Germline-derived CDR1 and CDR2 are SEHNR and FQNEAQ (reference sequence). CDR3 length: 14 amino acids. J gave up 7 bases and V 5 bases, and 8 bases lay outside the gene matches. The CDR3 protein is CASSLTGGGFGYTF. CDR3 sequence (DNA): TGTGCCAGCAGCCTTACAGGGGGCGGTTTTGGCTACACCTTC.

The chain combines TRBV6-1 with TRBJ1-3; 9 bases are shared with TRBD1. V lost 6 bases, J lost 0 bases, and 6 bases stayed unmatched. This CDR3 spans 16 amino acids. The germline V gene has CDR1 MNHNS and CDR2 SASEGT. Here the CDR3 reads CASREWDRVSGNTIYF. DNA for the CDR3: TGTGCCAGCAGAGAATGGGACAGGGTCTCTGGAAACACCATATATTTT.

This clone was counted only a few times. The J gene is TRBJ2-7, the V gene TRBV5-4, with D uncertain. The length of the CDR3 is 13 residues. Between the trimmed V and J ends, which lost 0 bases and 5 bases, there was a span of 9 bases. The germline V gene has CDR1 SGHNT and CDR2 YYREEE (reference sequence). CDR3 DNA: TGTGCCAGCAGCTTGGGCCAGAACGACGAGCAGTACTTC. It is translated as CASSLGQNDEQYF. Using reference TRBV5-4 and TRBJ2-7 for the parts outside the CDR3, the full variable domain is ETGVTQSPTHLIKTRGQQVTLRCSSQSGHNTVSWYQQALGQGPQFIFQYYREEENGRGNFPPRFSGLQFPNYSSELNVNALELDDSALYLCASSLGQNDEQYFGPGTRLTVT.

J is TRBJ2-1 and V is TRBV10-3; no firm D call. Germline V lookup: CDR1 ENHRY, CDR2 SYGVKD. The CDR3 covers 11 residues. V gave up 4 bases and J gave up 6 bases, with 4 bases separating them. CDR3 nucleotides: TGTGCCATCAGTGCCCTCAATGAGCAGTTCTTC. Its protein product is CAISALNEQFF.

J is TRBJ1-2 and V is TRBV6-1; D not certain. The CDR3 runs 17 residues. V gave up 3 bases and J gave up 4 bases, with 21 bases separating them. The V gene's germline CDR1 is MNHNS and CDR2 SASEGT. This CDR3 is CASSDGSDYKRIYGYTF. The CDR3 nucleotides are TGTGCCAGCAGTGATGGGTCAGATTACAAGCGGATCTATGGCTACACCTTC.

The chain combines TRBV18 with TRBJ1-5, with TRBD1 matching over 7 bases. Trimming cost V 2 bases and J 2 bases; bases outside gene matches: 6. This CDR3 region has 16 residues. Germline V gene sequence: CDR1 KGHSH, CDR2 LQKENI. The chain's CDR3 is CASSPTFGQGNQPQHF. The CDR3 DNA reads TGTGCCAGCTCACCAACTTTTGGACAGGGCAATCAGCCCCAGCATTTT.

The chain recombines TRBV4-1 with TRBJ1-1; TRBD1 matches at 7 bases. The CDR3 consists of 16 residues. Germline assignment: CDR1 MGHRA and CDR2 YSYEKL. The J segment lost 7 bases and the V segment lost 2 bases, leaving 13 bases of the junction unmatched. The CDR3 nucleotides read TGCGCCAGCAGCCAAAGTGCGGCAGGGGGGCTTAATGAAGCTTTCTTT. It codes for CASSQSAAGGLNEAFF.